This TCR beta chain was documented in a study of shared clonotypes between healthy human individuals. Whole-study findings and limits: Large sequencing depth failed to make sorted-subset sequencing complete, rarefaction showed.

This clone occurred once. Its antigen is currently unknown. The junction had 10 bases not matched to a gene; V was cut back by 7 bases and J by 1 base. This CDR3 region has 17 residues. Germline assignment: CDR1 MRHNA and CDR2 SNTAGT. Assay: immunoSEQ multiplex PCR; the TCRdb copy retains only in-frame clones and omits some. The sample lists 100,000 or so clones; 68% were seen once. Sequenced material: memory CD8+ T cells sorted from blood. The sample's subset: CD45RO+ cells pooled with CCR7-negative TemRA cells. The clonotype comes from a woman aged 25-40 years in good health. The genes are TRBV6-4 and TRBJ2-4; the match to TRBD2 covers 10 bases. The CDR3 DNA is TGTGCCAGCACTAGCGGGAGAGAGTGGGGGGCCAAAAACATTCAGTACTTC. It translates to CASTSGREWGAKNIQYF.